A single sample is the source of the 5 T cell receptor beta chains below, sequenced in a study of blood T cell repertoires in COVID-19. Method: immunoSEQ multiplex PCR; TCRdb's copy keeps in-frame clones and lacks some. The table has 60,000 or so clones, around 87% seen once. Sequenced: peripheral blood. Receptor source: a man in his fifties or sixties with acute or convalescent COVID-19.

The gene calls are TRBV2 and TRBJ2-7; D ambiguous. Germline assignment: CDR1 SNHLY and CDR2 FYNNEI. The V and J ends lost 4 bases and 6 bases respectively, with 10 bases between them. This CDR3 has 12 amino acids. The CDR3: CASSGGPPEQYF. The CDR3 DNA sequence: TGTGCCAGCAGTGGTGGGCCGCCCGAGCAGTACTTC.

V gene TRBV9 combines with J gene TRBJ2-2; weak D call: TRBD1 (5 bases). The CDR3 extends over 12 amino acids. V was cut by 3 bases and J by 7 bases, with 7 bases left in between. Germline values: CDR1 SGDLS, CDR2 YYNGEE. As DNA, the CDR3 is TGTGCCAGCAGCGATGACAGCGGGGAGCTGTTTTTT. Protein: CASSDDSGELFF.

J is TRBJ1-1 and V is TRBV6-2 or TRBV6-3; D remains ambiguous. The ends were cut back, 3 bases at V and 0 bases at J, with 14 bases in the middle. There are 16 residues in the CDR3. Looked up from germline, CDR1 is MNHEY and CDR2 is SVGEGT. CDR3 protein: CASSYRSGELNTEAFF. CDR3 DNA: TGTGCCAGCAGTTATAGGTCCGGAGAATTGAACACTGAAGCTTTCTTT.

V usage is TRBV5-1 and J usage is TRBJ1-3; D ambiguous. Germline V gives CDR1 SGHRS, CDR2 YFSETQ. Between the trimmed V and J ends, which lost 0 bases and 0 bases, there was a span of 7 bases. This CDR3 contains 15 residues. The CDR3 spells CASSLGPSSGNTIYF. The CDR3, as DNA: TGCGCCAGCAGCTTGGGTCCTAGCTCTGGAAACACCATATATTTT.

The V gene is TRBV30, the J gene TRBJ1-1; D gene ambiguous. The CDR3 totals 11 residues. V was clipped by 2 bases and J by 4 bases, with 5 bases between them. The V gene's germline CDR1 is GTSNPN and CDR2 SVGIG (reference sequence). The CDR3 loop is CAWSLPTEAFF. In DNA, the CDR3 is TGTGCCTGGAGTCTCCCCACTGAAGCTTTCTTT. The full variable domain, in which reference TRBV30 and TRBJ1-1 provide the parts outside the CDR3, is SQTIHQWPATLVQPVGSPLSLECTVEGTSNPNLYWYRQAAGRGLQLLFYSVGIGQISSEVPQNLSASRPQDRQFILSSKKLLLSDSGFYLCAWSLPTEAFFGQGTRLTVV.